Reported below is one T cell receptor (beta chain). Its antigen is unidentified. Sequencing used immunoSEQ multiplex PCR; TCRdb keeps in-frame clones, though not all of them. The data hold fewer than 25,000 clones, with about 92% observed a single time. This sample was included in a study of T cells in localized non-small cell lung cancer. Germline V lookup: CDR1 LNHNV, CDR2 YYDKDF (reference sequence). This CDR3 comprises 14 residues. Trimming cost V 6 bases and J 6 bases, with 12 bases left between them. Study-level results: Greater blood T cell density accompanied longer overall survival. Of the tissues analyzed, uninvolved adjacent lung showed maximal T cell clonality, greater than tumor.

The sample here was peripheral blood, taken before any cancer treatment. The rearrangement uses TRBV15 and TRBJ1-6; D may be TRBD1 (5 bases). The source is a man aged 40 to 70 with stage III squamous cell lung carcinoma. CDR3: CATRNGGGNSPLHF. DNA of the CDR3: TGTGCCACCAGGAACGGGGGAGGTAATTCACCCCTCCACTTT. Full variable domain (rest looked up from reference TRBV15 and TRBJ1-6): DAMVIQNPRYQVTQFGKPVTLSCSQTLNHNVMYWYQQKSSQAPKLLFHYYDKDFNNEADTPDNFQSRRPNTSFCFLDIRSPGLGDTAMYLCATRNGGGNSPLHFGNGTRLTVT.